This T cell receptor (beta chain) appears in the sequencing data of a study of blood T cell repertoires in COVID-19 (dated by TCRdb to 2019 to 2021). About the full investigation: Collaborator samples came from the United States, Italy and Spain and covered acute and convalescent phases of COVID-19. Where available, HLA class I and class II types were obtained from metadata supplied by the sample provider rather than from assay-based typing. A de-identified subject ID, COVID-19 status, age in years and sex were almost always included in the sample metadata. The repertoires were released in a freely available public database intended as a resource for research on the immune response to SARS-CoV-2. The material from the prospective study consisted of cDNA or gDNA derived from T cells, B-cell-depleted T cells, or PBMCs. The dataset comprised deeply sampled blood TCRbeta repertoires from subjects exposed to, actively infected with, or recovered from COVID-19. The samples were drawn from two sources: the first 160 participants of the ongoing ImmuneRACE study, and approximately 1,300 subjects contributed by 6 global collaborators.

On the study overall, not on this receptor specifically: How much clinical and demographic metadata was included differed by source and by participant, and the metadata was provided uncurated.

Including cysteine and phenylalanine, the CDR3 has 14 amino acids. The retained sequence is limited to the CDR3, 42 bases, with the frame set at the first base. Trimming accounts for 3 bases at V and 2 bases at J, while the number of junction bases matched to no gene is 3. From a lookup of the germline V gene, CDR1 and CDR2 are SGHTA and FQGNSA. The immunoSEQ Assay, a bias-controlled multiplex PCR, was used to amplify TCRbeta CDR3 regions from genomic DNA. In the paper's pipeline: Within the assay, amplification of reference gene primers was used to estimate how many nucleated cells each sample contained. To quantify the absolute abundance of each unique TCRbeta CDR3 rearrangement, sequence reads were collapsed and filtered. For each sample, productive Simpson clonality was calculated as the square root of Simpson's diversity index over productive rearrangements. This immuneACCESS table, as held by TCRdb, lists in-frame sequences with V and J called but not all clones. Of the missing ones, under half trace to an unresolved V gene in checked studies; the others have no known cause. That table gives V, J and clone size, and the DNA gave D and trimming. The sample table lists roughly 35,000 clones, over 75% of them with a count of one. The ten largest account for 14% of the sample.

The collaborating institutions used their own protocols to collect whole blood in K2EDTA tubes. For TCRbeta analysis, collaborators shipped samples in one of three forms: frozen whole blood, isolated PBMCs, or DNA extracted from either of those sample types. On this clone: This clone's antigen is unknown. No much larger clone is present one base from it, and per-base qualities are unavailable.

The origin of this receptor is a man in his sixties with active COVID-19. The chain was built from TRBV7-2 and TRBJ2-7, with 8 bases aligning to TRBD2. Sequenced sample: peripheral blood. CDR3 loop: CASSFGTRTYEQYF. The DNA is TGTGCCAGCAGCTTCGGGACTAGAACCTACGAGCAGTACTTC.